The clone carrying this T cell receptor beta chain has more than one count but fewer than ten. Its target is not known. The record originates from a study of tumour-infiltrating T cells in Burkitt lymphoma. On the study more broadly: Repertoire clonality predicted overall and progression-free survival. Study-level results: Public clonotypes, several, appeared across numerous Burkitt lymphoma patients.

The CDR3 has 12 residues. Trimming left V 8 bases short and J 3 bases short, with 10 bases between. Germline loops: CDR1 SQVTM, CDR2 ANQGSEA. Assay used: immunoSEQ multiplex PCR; TCRdb lists only in-frame clones, some missing. The table shows 4,500 to 5,000 clones, with roughly an eighth occurring only once. What was sequenced was tumor tissue. This chain uses TRBV29-1 with TRBJ2-2; D is possibly TRBD1 or TRBD2 (5 bases each). This TCR was sampled from a human donor with Burkitt lymphoma. Written as DNA, the CDR3 is TGCAGCTCCCAGGGAGACACCGGGGAGCTGTTTTTT. This translates into CSSQGDTGELFF.